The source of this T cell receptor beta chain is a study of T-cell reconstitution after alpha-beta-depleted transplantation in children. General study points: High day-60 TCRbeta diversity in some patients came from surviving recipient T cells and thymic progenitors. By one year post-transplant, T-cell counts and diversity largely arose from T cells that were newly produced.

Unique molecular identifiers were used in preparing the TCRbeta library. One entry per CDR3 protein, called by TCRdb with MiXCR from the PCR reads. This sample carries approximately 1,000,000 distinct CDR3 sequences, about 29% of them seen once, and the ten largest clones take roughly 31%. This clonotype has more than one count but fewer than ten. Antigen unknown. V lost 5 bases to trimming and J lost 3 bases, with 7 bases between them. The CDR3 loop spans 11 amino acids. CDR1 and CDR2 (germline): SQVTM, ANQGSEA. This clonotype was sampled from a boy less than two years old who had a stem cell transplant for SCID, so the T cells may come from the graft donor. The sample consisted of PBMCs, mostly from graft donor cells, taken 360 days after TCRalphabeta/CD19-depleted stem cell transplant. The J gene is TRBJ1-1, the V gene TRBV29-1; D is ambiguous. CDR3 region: CSVLLHTEAFF. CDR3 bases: TGCAGCGTTCTCTTGCACACTGAAGCTTTCTTT.